This TCR beta chain was sequenced during a study of beta chain features in type 1 diabetes. Expressed TCRB transcripts were sequenced because the entire RNA isolate underwent reverse transcription. Only in-frame clones appear in the TCRdb table, and some are missing; sequencing was by immunoSEQ multiplex PCR. The profile covers 80,000 to 90,000 clones, with approximately 32% appearing a single time and 0.45% to 0.55% taken by the ten largest. Findings of the study overall: In these data, an HLA type influence on TCRB rearrangement remained unresolved.

As regards this clone: Its target is not known.

The V gene lost 0 bases and the J gene lost 3 bases, with 9 bases spanning the gap. The CDR3 sequence is 14 residues long. Germline V CDR1 and CDR2: LNHNV, YYDKDF (reference sequence). The sequencing input was stem cell memory CD4+ T cells from blood. This chain links TRBV15 with TRBJ2-7, with D perhaps matching TRBD1 (6 bases). The TCR sequence derives from a woman under 30 in good health. The CDR3 spells CATSRDKQGYEQYF. CDR3 coding DNA: TGTGCCACCAGCAGAGATAAACAGGGCTACGAGCAGTACTTC.